These 2 T cell receptor beta chains were sequenced from one sample in a study of metastatic and nonmetastatic thyroid tumors. Using MiXCR, TCRdb reanalyzed the PCR reads. The data hold 45,000 or so clones, with roughly 4% observed a single time. Among the patients, none had received any treatment before thyroid surgery. Material: blood. These receptors all stem from a female donor with papillary thyroid cancer or a benign thyroid nodule (not recorded which). Some clones in this sample may be carry-over from other donors' samples.

This clone was observed many times. This chain uses TRBV5-8 with TRBJ2-3; D is ambiguous. This CDR3 is 14 amino acids long. Germline V gene data show CDR1 as SGHTS and CDR2 as YDEGEE. V was trimmed by 2 bases and J by 2 bases, leaving 9 bases between them. DNA for the CDR3: TGTGCCAGCAGCTTATTTCAGTCCACAGATACGCAGTATTTT. Protein product: CASSLFQSTDTQYF.

The chain carries TRBV7-6 and TRBJ2-1, with D uncertain. Between the trimmed V and J ends, which lost 5 bases and 6 bases, there was a span of 8 bases. The germline V gene encodes CDR1 SGHVS and CDR2 FNYEAQ. The CDR3 spans 12 residues. The CDR3 bases are TGTGCCAGCAGCCCCGCGGCCAATGAGCAGTTCTTC. Its protein product is CASSPAANEQFF.